This entry lists 2 T cell receptor beta chains sequenced from one sample in a study of cytomegalovirus exposure and HLA in healthy donors. In the PCR, 60 Vbeta and 13 Jbeta primers were used. Some clones are missing from TCRdb's copy, which holds only in-frame ones; the method was immunoSEQ multiplex PCR. This table has about 170,000 clones, approximately 78% appearing once. Material: PBMCs. Receptor source: a woman between 18 and 29 years old in good health and CMV-seronegative.

V gene TRBV27 combines with J gene TRBJ2-1, with 9 bases that match TRBD2. V shed 6 bases, J shed 5 bases, and the junction held 8 bases outside the gene matches. Germline CDR1 and CDR2: MNHEY and SMNVEV (reference sequence). The CDR3 is 15 amino acids. The CDR3 DNA reads as TGTGCCAGCAGCCCTTGGACTAGCGCGGACAATGAGCAGTTCTTC. Its translation: CASSPWTSADNEQFF.

The CDR3 reads CAGGTGPNGELFF. The CDR3 nucleotides read TGTGCCGGGGGGACAGGGCCAAACGGGGAGCTGTTTTTT. The chain employs TRBV5-4 and TRBJ2-2; 9 nucleotides match TRBD1. The J segment lost 7 bases and the V segment lost 10 bases, leaving 8 bases of the junction unmatched. This CDR3 contains 13 residues. Germline CDR1 reads SGHNT; CDR2 reads YYREEE (reference sequence).